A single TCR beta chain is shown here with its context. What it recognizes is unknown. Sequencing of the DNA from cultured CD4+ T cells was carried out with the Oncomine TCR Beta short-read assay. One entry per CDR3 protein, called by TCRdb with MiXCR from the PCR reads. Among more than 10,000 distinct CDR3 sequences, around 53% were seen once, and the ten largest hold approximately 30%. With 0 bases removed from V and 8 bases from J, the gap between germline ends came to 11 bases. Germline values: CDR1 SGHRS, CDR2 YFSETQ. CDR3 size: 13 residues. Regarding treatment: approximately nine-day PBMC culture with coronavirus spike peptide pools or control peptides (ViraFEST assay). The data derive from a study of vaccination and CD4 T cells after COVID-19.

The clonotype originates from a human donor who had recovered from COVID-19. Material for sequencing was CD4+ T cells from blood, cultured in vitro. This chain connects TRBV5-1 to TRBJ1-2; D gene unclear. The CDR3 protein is CASSLAGVGGYTF. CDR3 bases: TGCGCCAGCAGCTTGGCCGGGGTTGGAGGCTACACCTTC.